This T cell receptor beta chain was profiled in a study of control samples from healthy donors and cancer patients. This CDR3 has 11 residues. Per the germline V gene, CDR1 is LNHDA and CDR2 is SQIVND (reference sequence). Deletions cut 3 bases from V and 7 bases from J, with 3 bases between. The assay was immunoSEQ multiplex PCR, and TCRdb's table has in-frame clones only and misses some. The table shows 90,000 to 110,000 clones, with 83% occurring only once. In this sample, this clone turned up once. This receptor was identified in a woman in her fifties or sixties in good health. The sample taken for sequencing was blood. V usage is TRBV19 and J usage is TRBJ2-2, with D unclear. The CDR3 is CASSIVGELFF. CDR3 coding DNA: TGTGCCAGTAGTATTGTCGGGGAGCTGTTTTTT.